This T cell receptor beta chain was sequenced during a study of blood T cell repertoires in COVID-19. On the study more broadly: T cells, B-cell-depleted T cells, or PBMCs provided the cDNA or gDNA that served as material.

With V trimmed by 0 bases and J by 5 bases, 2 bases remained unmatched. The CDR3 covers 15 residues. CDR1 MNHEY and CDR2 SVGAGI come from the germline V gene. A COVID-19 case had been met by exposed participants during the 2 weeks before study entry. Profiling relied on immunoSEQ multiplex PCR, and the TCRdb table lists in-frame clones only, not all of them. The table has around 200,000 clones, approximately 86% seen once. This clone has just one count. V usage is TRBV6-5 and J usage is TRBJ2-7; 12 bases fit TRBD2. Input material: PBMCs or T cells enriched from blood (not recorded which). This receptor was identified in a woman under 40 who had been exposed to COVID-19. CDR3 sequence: CASSYSTSGGHEQYF. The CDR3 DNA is TGTGCCAGCAGTTACTCGACTAGCGGGGGCCACGAGCAGTACTTC.